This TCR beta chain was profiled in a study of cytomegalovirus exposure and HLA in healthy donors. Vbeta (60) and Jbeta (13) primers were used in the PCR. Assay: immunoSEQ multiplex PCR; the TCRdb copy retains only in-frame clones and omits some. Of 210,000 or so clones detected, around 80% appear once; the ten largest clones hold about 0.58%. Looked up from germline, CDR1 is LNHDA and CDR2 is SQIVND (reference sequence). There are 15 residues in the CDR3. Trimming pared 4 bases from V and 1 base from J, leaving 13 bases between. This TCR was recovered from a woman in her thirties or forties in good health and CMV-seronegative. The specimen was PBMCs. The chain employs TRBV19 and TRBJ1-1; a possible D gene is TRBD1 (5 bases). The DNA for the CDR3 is TGTGCCAGTAGTACCAATCGACAGAAGAACACTGAAGCTTTCTTT. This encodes CASSTNRQKNTEAFF.